The subject of this entry is one T cell receptor beta chain. The data derive from a study of blood T cell repertoires in COVID-19. Study context: PBMCs, B-cell-depleted T cells, or T cells were the source of the cDNA or gDNA that made up the material.

Here immunoSEQ multiplex PCR was the method, and the copy in TCRdb shows in-frame clones only, minus some. The top ten hold about 3.9% of the sample, which has 150,000 to 200,000 clones, 85% to 90% seen once. The source of this sequence is a woman in her seventies with acute or convalescent COVID-19. Sequencing was carried out using peripheral blood.

CDR3 nucleotides: TGTGCCAGCAGCTTAGCCCGGGTTAGCGAGCAGTACTTC. Amino acids: CASSLARVSEQYF. The rearrangement uses TRBV7-2 and TRBJ2-7; no reliable D call. With 0 bases removed from V and 6 bases from J, the gap between germline ends came to 9 bases. From germline, CDR1 is SGHTA and CDR2 FQGNSA. This CDR3 comprises 13 residues.